The 17 T cell receptor beta chains below were found in one sample sequenced in a study of blood T cell repertoires in COVID-19. The data were produced by immunoSEQ multiplex PCR, yet TCRdb's version contains in-frame clones alone and is incomplete. The sample has roughly 97,000 clones, 91% seen once; the top ten hold under 6.5%. The sequenced material came from peripheral blood. The receptor set was obtained from a human donor in a cohort sampled during active COVID-19.

CDR3 amino acids: CASSQGPYYGYTF. The DNA for the CDR3 is TGTGCCAGCAGTCAGGGTCCCTACTATGGCTACACCTTC. The chain links TRBV6-4 to TRBJ1-2; possible D gene TRBD1, 5 bases. V lost 5 bases to trimming and J lost 3 bases, with 10 bases between them. Germline V gene sequence: CDR1 MRHNA, CDR2 SNTAGT. This CDR3 has 13 amino acids.

This clone occurred once. This chain connects TRBV30 to TRBJ2-1, with 12 bases aligning to TRBD2. The CDR3 has 19 amino acids. J lost 0 bases, V lost 3 bases, and 12 bases had no gene match. Germline V lookup: CDR1 GTSNPN, CDR2 SVGIG (reference sequence). The CDR3 region is CAWRLGLAGKVYSYNEQFF. CDR3 in DNA: TGTGCCTGGAGGTTAGGACTAGCGGGAAAAGTTTACTCCTACAATGAGCAGTTCTTC.

This clone occurred once. This chain uses TRBV10-3 with TRBJ2-5; a possible D gene is TRBD1 (6 bases). There are 16 residues in the CDR3. Trimming shortened V by 4 bases and J by 2 bases, and 17 bases separated the two germline ends. Germline CDR1 and CDR2: ENHRY and SYGVKD. In nucleotides, the CDR3 is TGTGCCATCAGTGGCCAACGAGGGACAACTCAAGAGACCCAGTACTTC. Its translation: CAISGQRGTTQETQYF.

The CDR3 DNA follows: TGTGCCAGCAGTTCCCGGGACCGCTTCAGGGGCCTTAATGAAAAACTGTTTTTT. This codes for CASSSRDRFRGLNEKLFF. The V call is TRBV6-2 or TRBV6-3, the J call TRBJ1-4, with D possibly being TRBD1 (6 bases). The CDR3 runs 18 residues. Deletions cut 4 bases from V and 4 bases from J, with 22 bases between. Germline V CDR1 and CDR2: MNHEY, SVGEGT.

The rearrangement uses TRBV4-2 and TRBJ2-7; 13 bases are shared with TRBD2. The V gene end was trimmed by 1 base and the J gene end by 0 bases; junction bases not matched to a gene: 3. The CDR3 contains 17 residues. The germline CDR1 and CDR2 sequences are LGHNA and YNFKEQ. In DNA form, the CDR3 reads TGTGCCAGCAGCCAAGGAGGACTAGCGGGGGTCTCCTACGAGCAGTACTTC. Its translation: CASSQGGLAGVSYEQYF.

This sequence joins TRBV28 and TRBJ1-1; D possibly corresponds to TRBD1 (5 bases). Between the trimmed V and J ends, which lost 6 bases and 3 bases, there was a span of 14 bases. Germline V gene lookup returns CDR1 MDHEN and CDR2 SYDVKM. The CDR3 extends over 14 amino acids. The chain's CDR3 is CASRPPDIYTEAFF. In nucleotides, the CDR3 is TGTGCCAGCAGACCTCCGGACATTTACACTGAAGCTTTCTTT.

The chain employs TRBV20-1 and TRBJ1-2; D remains ambiguous. V dropped 7 bases and J dropped 0 bases, with 6 bases sitting between them. The CDR3 sequence is 11 residues long. Germline V lookup: CDR1 DFQATT, CDR2 SNEGSKA (reference sequence). CDR3 amino acids: CSVAANYGYTF. The CDR3 DNA reads TGCAGTGTAGCAGCTAACTATGGCTACACCTTC.

This chain connects TRBV7-2 to TRBJ2-5; D is perhaps TRBD1 (6 bases). The CDR3 has 13 amino acids. V was trimmed by 5 bases and J by 7 bases, leaving 14 bases between them. Germline loops: CDR1 SGHTA, CDR2 FQGNSA. CDR3 nucleotides: TGTGCCAGCAGCGTAAACAGGGTAGCGACCCAGTACTTC. The encoded protein is CASSVNRVATQYF.

The V call is TRBV5-1, the J call TRBJ2-7; no definite D call. V was pared by 3 bases and J by 4 bases, with 5 bases between. The CDR3 length is 11 residues. CDR1 is SGHRS and CDR2 is YFSETQ in the germline V gene. The CDR3 is CASSSKYEQYF. CDR3 DNA sequence: TGCGCCAGCAGCTCCAAATACGAGCAGTACTTC.

The chain recombines TRBV24-1 with TRBJ2-1; TRBD2 matches 10 bases. The length of the CDR3 is 22 residues. The J segment lost 4 bases and the V segment lost 1 base, leaving 21 bases of the junction unmatched. Germline V CDR1 and CDR2: KGHDR, SFDVKD. The CDR3 loop reads CATSDFWASLAGASRPYNEQFF. The CDR3 nucleotides read TGTGCCACCAGTGATTTTTGGGCGAGCCTAGCGGGGGCGTCCAGGCCTTACAATGAGCAGTTCTTC.

The chain couples TRBV7-8 to TRBJ1-2; the D is unclear. This CDR3 spans 13 amino acids. Germline lookup yields CDR1 SGHVS and CDR2 FQNEAQ. V was clipped by 2 bases and J by 4 bases, with 8 bases between them. Written as DNA, the CDR3 is TGTGCCAGCAGCTTATACAGTAGCTATGGCTACACCTTC. Translated: CASSLYSSYGYTF.

This chain joins TRBV5-6 and TRBJ2-7; D gene uncertain. V lost 4 bases to trimming and J lost 3 bases, with 5 bases between them. The CDR3 totals 11 residues. Germline CDR1 reads SGHDT; CDR2 reads YYEEEE. The DNA of the CDR3 is TGTGCCAGCAGCAACTTCTACGAGCAGTACTTC. Translated: CASSNFYEQYF.

This clone has more than one count but fewer than ten. The genes are TRBV4-2 and TRBJ2-3; 11 bases are a match to TRBD2. The CDR3 consists of 17 residues. Germline values: CDR1 LGHNA, CDR2 YNFKEQ. V shed 3 bases and J 0 bases; nucleotides not matched to a gene: 5. The CDR3 protein is CASSHLAGGPSTDTQYF. The DNA of the CDR3 is TGTGCCAGCAGCCATTTAGCGGGGGGGCCGAGCACAGATACGCAGTATTTT.

The chain couples TRBV14 to TRBJ2-7, with TRBD2 identical over 7 bases. Looked up from germline, CDR1 is SGHDN and CDR2 is FVKESK. The CDR3 covers 14 residues. V shed 4 bases and J 5 bases; nucleotides not matched to a gene: 8. CDR3 DNA: TGTGCCAGCAGCCTCCGGAGGACTAGTAACGAGCAGTACTTC. This codes for CASSLRRTSNEQYF.

This rearrangement joins TRBV7-8 to TRBJ2-7; D not resolved. Germline CDR1 and CDR2: SGHVS and FQNEAQ. V was clipped by 4 bases and J by 0 bases, with 10 bases between them. The CDR3 covers 14 residues. CDR3 sequence reads: CASSSLRSSYEQYF. The CDR3 DNA reads as TGTGCCAGCAGCTCGCTCCGGAGCTCCTACGAGCAGTACTTC.

The rearrangement links TRBV14 to TRBJ2-6; possible D gene TRBD1, 5 bases. The germline V gene encodes CDR1 SGHDN and CDR2 FVKESK. CDR3 length: 15 amino acids. Trimming stripped 4 bases from V and 1 base from J, with 8 bases between. CDR3 amino acids: CASSPTGSGANVLTF. The CDR3 DNA reads TGTGCCAGCAGCCCCACAGGATCTGGGGCCAACGTCCTGACTTTC.

V gene TRBV4-3 combines with J gene TRBJ2-7, with 7 bases aligning to TRBD1. Trimming at V came to 0 bases and at J to 6 bases, leaving 5 bases not matched to a gene. This CDR3 is built from 14 residues. Germline V lookup: CDR1 LGHNA, CDR2 YSLEER. DNA of the CDR3: TGCGCCAGCAGCCAAGATACAGGGGTTGGCGAGCAGTACTTC. The encoded protein is CASSQDTGVGEQYF.